Listed here is a single T cell receptor beta chain. Its antigen is not identified. This specimen comes from a study of shared clonotypes between healthy human individuals. Study-wide background: A donor's plate count was three for CD4 naive and three for CD4 memory; CD8 naive had two and CD8 memory one.

HIV-negative, healthy adults without recent acute infections or vaccinations were the donors. General study findings and limits: Sequencing of the sorted subsets was shown by rarefaction to be incomplete despite large depth.

CDR1 is SGHTA and CDR2 is FQGNSA in the germline V gene. With V trimmed by 5 bases and J by 6 bases, 12 bases remained unmatched. The CDR3 totals 15 residues. Repertoires were generated with immunoSEQ multiplex PCR, while TCRdb's copy carries only in-frame clones and drops some. The table shows 2 million to 2.5 million clones, with approximately 90% occurring only once. The chain couples TRBV7-2 to TRBJ2-7; 8 nucleotides align to TRBD2. Input material: naive CD4+ T cells from PBMCs. The subset here: CD45RA+ positively selected. This sequence originates from a man aged 18 to 29 in good health. Some clones in this sample may be carry-over from other donors' samples. The CDR3 is CASSPWREVPGEQYF. DNA of the CDR3: TGTGCCAGCAGCCCTTGGCGGGAGGTCCCTGGCGAGCAGTACTTC.